This entry describes one T cell receptor (beta chain). The data are from a study of T cell responses to AZD1222 COVID-19 vaccine. Repertoires were generated with immunoSEQ multiplex PCR, while TCRdb's copy carries only in-frame clones and drops some. The repertoire holds 100,000 to 130,000 clones, with around 90% as singletons. The CDR3 runs to 14 residues. The V end lost 6 bases, the J end lost 1 base, and 12 bases lay between the germline ends. Germline assignment: CDR1 SGHNT and CDR2 YENEEA. This TCR came from an adult in good health. This specimen consisted of peripheral blood, obtained on day 0 of MenACWY control vaccination. The rearrangement joins TRBV11-3 to TRBJ1-1; D remains unclear. CDR3 residues: CASSPPGSNTEAFF. CDR3 nucleotide sequence: TGTGCCAGCAGTCCGCCGGGCTCGAACACTGAAGCTTTCTTT.